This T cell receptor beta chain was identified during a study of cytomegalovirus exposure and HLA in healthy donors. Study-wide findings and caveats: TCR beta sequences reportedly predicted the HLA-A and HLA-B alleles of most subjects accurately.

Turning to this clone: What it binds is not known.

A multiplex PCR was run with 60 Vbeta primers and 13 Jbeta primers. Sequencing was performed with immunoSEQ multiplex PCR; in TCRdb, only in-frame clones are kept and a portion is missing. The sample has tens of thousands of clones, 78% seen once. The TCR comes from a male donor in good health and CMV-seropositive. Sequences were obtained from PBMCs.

DNA for the CDR3: TGTGCCAGTACCCTGGGGCTAGCGGGGTCAAACAGTAAAGAGACCCAGTACTTC. Its protein product is CASTLGLAGSNSKETQYF. The chain employs TRBV19 and TRBJ2-5; 9 nucleotides line up with TRBD2. CDR1 and CDR2 from the germline V gene are LNHDA and SQIVND (reference sequence). Trimming removed 7 bases from V and 3 bases from J; junction bases left unmatched: 18. This CDR3 comprises 18 residues.